Reported below is one T cell receptor (beta chain). This entry belongs to a study of blood T cell repertoires in COVID-19. V lost 3 bases, J lost 7 bases, and 15 bases stayed unmatched. The V gene's germline CDR1 is SGDLS and CDR2 YYNGEE. This CDR3 comprises 17 residues. Some clones are missing from TCRdb's copy, which holds only in-frame ones; the method was immunoSEQ multiplex PCR. The sample lists fewer than 80,000 clones, roughly 75% seen once, with about 9.8% in the top ten. Sequenced input: peripheral blood. The chain links TRBV9 to TRBJ1-2, with 10 bases fitting TRBD1. The clonotype comes from a human donor in a cohort sampled during active COVID-19. CDR3 sequence (DNA): TGTGCCAGCAGCGAGGACCCGGGGACAGGGGTGAGGGTTGGCTACACCTTC. It translates to CASSEDPGTGVRVGYTF.